This T cell receptor beta chain was identified during a study of cytomegalovirus exposure and HLA in healthy donors. Study summary: Among approximately 400 genotyped donors, 80% to 90% fell in the Caucasian-associated ancestry cluster.

From germline, CDR1 is SGDLS and CDR2 YYNGEE. The CDR3 has 13 amino acids. The V and J ends lost 1 base and 10 bases, in that order; junction bases with no gene match: 5. Findings of the study overall: Differences between HLA loci emerged in a later analysis of TCR association rates, with DRB1 most and HLA-C fewest. Most observed TCR sequences were rare, whereas some public TCRs were detected in many donors.

PCR employed 60 Vbeta and 13 Jbeta primers. Some clones are missing from TCRdb's copy, which holds only in-frame ones; the method was immunoSEQ multiplex PCR. The sample has fewer than 200,000 clones; approximately 72% are singletons. All donors participated as healthy donors of bone marrow. Comments on this clone: What it recognizes is unknown.

The sample consisted of PBMCs. This clonotype was obtained from a man aged 18 to 29 in good health and CMV-seronegative. The gene calls are TRBV9 and TRBJ2-1; 7 nucleotides match TRBD1. This CDR3 reads CASSVSQDREQFF. In nucleotides, the CDR3 is TGTGCCAGCAGCGTATCCCAGGACAGGGAGCAGTTCTTC. The whole variable domain, remainder taken from reference TRBV9 and TRBJ2-1, is DSGVTQTPKHLITATGQRVTLRCSPRSGDLSVYWYQQSLDQGLQFLIQYYNGEERAKGNILERFSAQQFPDLHSELNLSSLELGDSALYFCASSVSQDREQFFGPGTRLTVL.